The 25 T cell receptor beta chains reported below all come from one sample, sequenced in a study of memory B cells and T cells in multiple sclerosis. Sequencing was performed with immunoSEQ multiplex PCR; in TCRdb, only in-frame clones are kept and a portion is missing. The table lists fewer than 40,000 clones, about 82% of them singletons. For these receptors, no antigen is known. After stimulus-free culture, autoproliferating CFSE-dim and non-proliferating CFSE-high T cells were sequenced separately. Cultures began with roughly 5x10^7 CFSE-labeled PBMCs, unstimulated for 7 days, with replicate wells pooled. Sample: PBMCs from blood kept in culture. Receptors were obtained from a human donor with multiple sclerosis.

The V gene is TRBV27, the J gene TRBJ1-2; TRBD1 aligns across 9 bases. V gave up 6 bases and J gave up 4 bases; unmatched junction bases: 9. The CDR3 has 15 residues. Per the germline V gene, CDR1 is MNHEY and CDR2 is SMNVEV (reference sequence). For the CDR3, the DNA is TGTGCCAGCAGCCGGGACAGGGTGACTGGCTATGGCTACACCTTC. Amino acid sequence: CASSRDRVTGYGYTF.

V and J are TRBV25-1 and TRBJ2-2; the D is unclear. CDR1 is MGHDK, CDR2 SYGVNS, per germline. V lost 5 bases, J lost 7 bases, and 5 bases lay in between. The CDR3 covers 11 residues. In DNA, the CDR3 is TGTGCCAGCAGTATGGGCGGGGAGCTGTTTTTT. It yields the protein CASSMGGELFF.

V and J are TRBV27 and TRBJ2-1; 11 nucleotides agree with TRBD2. The CDR3 spans 17 residues. Germline V gene data show CDR1 as MNHEY and CDR2 as SMNVEV (reference sequence). V lost 1 base and J lost 5; bases outside the gene matches: 7. CDR3 sequence: CASSLYLLAGVHNEQFF. CDR3 in DNA: TGTGCCAGCAGTTTATATTTACTAGCGGGAGTCCACAATGAGCAGTTCTTC.

A single count supports this clone. The gene calls are TRBV5-1 and TRBJ1-1; 7 bases are shared with TRBD1. The CDR3 totals 15 residues. CDR1 and CDR2 from the germline V gene are SGHRS and YFSETQ. With 1 base clipped from V and 0 bases from J, the junction kept 3 bases outside the gene matches. The CDR3 loop is CASSLMGQMNTEAFF. The CDR3 nucleotides are TGCGCCAGCAGCTTGATGGGACAGATGAACACTGAAGCTTTCTTT. Combining the CDR3 with reference TRBV5-1 and TRBJ1-1 gives the whole variable domain KAGVTQTPRYLIKTRGQQVTLSCSPISGHRSVSWYQQTPGQGLQFLFEYFSETQRNKGNFPGRFSGRQFSNSRSEMNVSTLELGDSALYLCASSLMGQMNTEAFFGQGTRLTVV.

This clone was detected once. The rearrangement joins TRBV5-6 to TRBJ2-5; 7 bases match TRBD2. The V and J ends lost 1 base and 6 bases, in that order; junction bases with no gene match: 9. In germline, CDR1 is SGHDT, CDR2 YYEEEE. The CDR3 runs to 15 residues. The CDR3 sequence is CASSLRGLNLQTQYF. DNA of the CDR3: TGTGCCAGCAGCTTGCGGGGACTAAATCTACAGACCCAGTACTTC.

The genes are TRBV6-5 and TRBJ1-2; TRBD1 aligns across 11 bases. Germline V gives CDR1 MNHEY, CDR2 SVGAGI. The CDR3 extends over 12 amino acids. The trim removed 6 bases at V and 8 bases at J, leaving 2 bases unmatched. CDR3 in amino acids: CASSWTGGGYTF. Here the CDR3 DNA reads TGTGCCAGCAGCTGGACAGGGGGCGGCTACACCTTC.

CDR3 amino acids: CASSTTDPYGYTF. In DNA form, the CDR3 reads TGTGCCAGCAGCACGACAGACCCCTATGGCTACACCTTC. V usage is TRBV7-9 and J usage is TRBJ1-2; D possibly corresponds to TRBD1 (5 bases). CDR3 length: 13 residues. The germline V gene encodes CDR1 SEHNR and CDR2 FQNEAQ (reference sequence). V shed 5 bases and J shed 4 bases, with 11 bases lying between them.

V and J are TRBV9 and TRBJ2-3; D remains ambiguous. V was pared by 1 base and J by 6 bases, with 12 bases between. The germline V gene has CDR1 SGDLS and CDR2 YYNGEE. The CDR3 spans 14 residues. This CDR3 reads CASSVQYFPDTQYF. For the CDR3, the DNA is TGTGCCAGCAGCGTACAATACTTCCCCGATACGCAGTATTTT. The variable domain in full, completed from reference TRBV9 and TRBJ2-3, reads DSGVTQTPKHLITATGQRVTLRCSPRSGDLSVYWYQQSLDQGLQFLIQYYNGEERAKGNILERFSAQQFPDLHSELNLSSLELGDSALYFCASSVQYFPDTQYFGPGTRLTVL.

This clone was observed once. The rearrangement uses TRBV19 and TRBJ2-7; perhaps TRBD1 as D (5 bases). The CDR3 spans 15 residues. V dropped 5 bases and J dropped 0 bases, with 14 bases sitting between them. Germline V CDR1 and CDR2: LNHDA, SQIVND (reference sequence). Here the CDR3 DNA reads TGTGCCAGTAGTGTCCAGGGTTCGAGCTCCTACGAGCAGTACTTC. It encodes CASSVQGSSSYEQYF.

The chain carries TRBV7-9 and TRBJ2-5, with TRBD2 matching over 8 bases. The CDR3 has 15 amino acids. CDR1 is SEHNR and CDR2 is FQNEAQ in the germline V gene (reference sequence). V lost 2 bases and J lost 5; bases outside the gene matches: 7. In DNA, the CDR3 is TGTGCCAGCAGCTTACCCAGCGGGAGTGCGGAGACCCAGTACTTC. This encodes CASSLPSGSAETQYF.

The chain employs TRBV19 and TRBJ1-2, with TRBD1 identical over 9 bases. The CDR3 spans 15 residues. CDR1 LNHDA and CDR2 SQIVND come from the germline V gene (reference sequence). The junction had 12 bases not matched to a gene; V was cut back by 5 bases and J by 8 bases. CDR3 bases: TGTGCCAGTAGTTCTTCGGGACAGGGCACGCGGGGCTACACCTTC. It specifies CASSSSGQGTRGYTF. Combining the CDR3 with reference TRBV19 and TRBJ1-2 gives the whole variable domain DGGITQSPKYLFRKEGQNVTLSCEQNLNHDAMYWYRQDPGQGLRLIYYSQIVNDFQKGDIAEGYSVSREKKESFPLTVTSAQKNPTAFYLCASSSSGQGTRGYTFGSGTRLTVV.

This clone showed up just a few times. The CDR3 nucleotides read TGTGCCAGTAGCCCTCTTGGGGGTTCGATGGCCCTCCACTTT. It translates to CASSPLGGSMALHF. V usage is TRBV19 and J usage is TRBJ1-6; D is possibly TRBD1 (5 bases). Germline CDR1 and CDR2: LNHDA and SQIVND (reference sequence). V was pared by 6 bases and J by 14 bases, with 20 bases between. The CDR3 loop spans 14 amino acids.

The chain joins TRBV5-6 to TRBJ2-2; perhaps D is TRBD1 or TRBD2 (5 bases each). With 0 bases removed from V and 4 bases from J, the gap between germline ends came to 10 bases. Germline V gene sequence: CDR1 SGHDT, CDR2 YYEEEE. This CDR3 has 15 residues. The CDR3 nucleotides read TGTGCCAGCAGCTTGGGGCCTGGGGGCACCGGGGAGCTGTTTTTT. As protein: CASSLGPGGTGELFF.

The chain employs TRBV6-6 and TRBJ2-5; 11 bases match TRBD1. V dropped 5 bases and J dropped 5; count of bases not matched to a gene: 4. There are 14 residues in the CDR3. In germline, CDR1 is MNHNY, CDR2 SVGAGI (reference sequence). CDR3 coding DNA: TGTGCCAGCAGTGGACAGGGGGCGCGGGAGACCCAGTACTTC. The encoded protein is CASSGQGARETQYF.

This rearrangement joins TRBV6-1 to TRBJ1-1, with D hard to call. The germline CDR1 and CDR2 sequences are MNHNS and SASEGT. V was clipped by 5 bases and J by 5 bases, with 12 bases between them. This CDR3 is 13 amino acids long. The CDR3 sequence: CASSKGLETEAFF. The DNA of the CDR3 is TGTGCCAGCAGTAAGGGTCTCGAGACTGAAGCTTTCTTT.

The genes are TRBV7-9 and TRBJ1-1; D unresolved. V was cut by 5 bases and J by 1 base, with 8 bases left in between. Per germline, CDR1 SEHNR and CDR2 FQNEAQ (reference sequence). The CDR3 is 13 residues long. CDR3 sequence reads: CASSLDANTEAFF. The CDR3 DNA is TGTGCCAGCAGCCTCGACGCGAACACTGAAGCTTTCTTT.

This chain connects TRBV15 to TRBJ1-2; D is unresolved. Germline V CDR1 and CDR2: LNHNV, YYDKDF (reference sequence). Trimming removed 5 bases from V and 3 bases from J, with 19 bases in between. This CDR3 contains 16 residues. The CDR3 sequence: CATSPAPSKGDYGYTF. DNA of the CDR3: TGTGCCACCAGCCCCGCCCCGTCCAAGGGTGACTATGGCTACACCTTC.

The gene calls are TRBV18 and TRBJ2-3; D possibly corresponds to TRBD1 (6 bases). Germline V lookup: CDR1 KGHSH, CDR2 LQKENI. V lost 2 bases and J lost 4, with 10 bases in between. This CDR3 comprises 14 residues. Here the CDR3 DNA reads TGTGCCAGCTCACCAGGGGGCTCCCCAGATACGCAGTATTTT. Translation gives CASSPGGSPDTQYF.

The chain links TRBV30 to TRBJ2-1, with D unclear. Trimming took off 2 bases at V and 7 bases at J, with 12 bases between the two ends. Germline loops: CDR1 GTSNPN, CDR2 SVGIG (reference sequence). This CDR3 spans 13 amino acids. The CDR3 coding sequence is TGTGCCTGGAGTCCCTCACGCGGTAATGAGCAGTTCTTC. Translated: CAWSPSRGNEQFF.

This sequence joins TRBV5-1 and TRBJ1-1; D gene unclear. The V and J ends lost 0 bases and 1 base respectively, with 7 bases between them. CDR1 is SGHRS, CDR2 YFSETQ, per germline. This CDR3 contains 14 residues. CDR3 nucleotides: TGCGCCAGCAGCTTGGATGGCCGGAACACTGAAGCTTTCTTT. This encodes CASSLDGRNTEAFF.

The chain joins TRBV5-5 to TRBJ2-3, with 8 bases matching TRBD2. The V segment lost 2 bases and the J segment 6 bases; nucleotides outside the gene matches: 5. From germline, CDR1 is SGHKS and CDR2 YYEKEE (reference sequence). The CDR3 is 14 residues long. The CDR3 sequence: CASSFQAGVDTQYF. Here the CDR3 DNA reads TGTGCCAGCAGCTTCCAAGCGGGAGTTGATACGCAGTATTTT.

J is TRBJ1-4 and V is TRBV2, with 11 nucleotides matching TRBD1. Germline loops: CDR1 SNHLY, CDR2 FYNNEI. The trim removed 6 bases at V and 8 bases at J, leaving 5 bases unmatched. This CDR3 contains 14 residues. For the CDR3, the DNA is TGTGCCAGCAGCCCGGACAGGGGGCAAGAAAAACTGTTTTTT. It is translated as CASSPDRGQEKLFF.

The count of this clone is one. The V and J genes are TRBV30 and TRBJ2-1; TRBD2 aligns across 12 bases. Germline loops: CDR1 GTSNPN, CDR2 SVGIG (reference sequence). Trimming cost V 6 bases and J 4 bases; bases outside gene matches: 4. There are 14 residues in the CDR3. The CDR3 DNA is TGTGCCTGCCAGGGGACTAGCGGGTACAATGAGCAGTTCTTC. It yields the protein CACQGTSGYNEQFF.

V gene TRBV7-3 combines with J gene TRBJ2-3; tentatively, D is TRBD1 or TRBD2 (6 bases each). CDR1 SGHTA and CDR2 FQGTGA come from the germline V gene. V dropped 5 bases and J dropped 2 bases, with 11 bases sitting between them. The CDR3 runs 14 residues. The CDR3 loop is CASSRTGATDTQYF. In nucleotides, the CDR3 is TGTGCCAGCAGCCGTACGGGGGCCACAGATACGCAGTATTTT.

The chain uses TRBV10-3 and TRBJ2-7; TRBD2 matches 13 bases. V lost 7 bases, J lost 4 bases, and 10 bases stayed unmatched. The CDR3 is 16 amino acids. The germline CDR1 and CDR2 sequences are ENHRY and SYGVKD. The CDR3: CAINSGLAGDIYEQYF. In DNA, the CDR3 is TGTGCCATCAACTCCGGACTAGCGGGGGACATTTACGAGCAGTACTTC.